Presented here are 2 T cell receptor beta chains from one specimen sequenced in a study of blood T cell repertoires in COVID-19. Clones were read by immunoSEQ multiplex PCR, and TCRdb kept only the in-frame ones, dropping some. The sample shows roughly 35,000 clones, approximately 80% of them seen only once. Sequencing was performed on peripheral blood. The receptor set was obtained from an elderly man with acute or convalescent COVID-19.

The chain combines TRBV5-1 with TRBJ2-2, with D possibly TRBD2 on 5 matching bases. CDR1 is SGHRS, CDR2 YFSETQ, per germline. The V and J ends lost 0 bases and 3 bases respectively, with 9 bases between them. The CDR3 loop spans 15 amino acids. The CDR3 DNA reads TGCGCCAGCAGCTTGGCAGCCGGGGACACCGGGGAGCTGTTTTTT. It codes for CASSLAAGDTGELFF.

This clone was observed many times. This chain connects TRBV6-6 to TRBJ1-2, with D uncertain. The V end lost 6 bases, the J end lost 4 bases, and 15 bases lay between the germline ends. CDR1 is MNHNY and CDR2 is SVGAGI in the germline V gene (reference sequence). There are 14 residues in the CDR3. The CDR3 DNA reads as TGTGCCAGCAGCGGCGGTGGCAGTTTCTATGGCTACACCTTC. Translation: CASSGGGSFYGYTF.